These 6 T cell receptor beta chains were all obtained from the same sample, sequenced in a study of cytomegalovirus exposure and HLA in healthy donors. Measured with immunoSEQ multiplex PCR; TCRdb has only the in-frame clones, and not every one. This table holds some 130,000 clones, approximately 80% found once. Sequenced: PBMCs. Receptors were obtained from a man aged 25 to 40 in good health and CMV-seropositive.

This chain uses TRBV27 with TRBJ2-7; D remains unclear. The CDR3 sequence is 14 residues long. Trimming removed 0 bases at V and 1 base at J, with 7 bases between. Germline loops: CDR1 MNHEY, CDR2 SMNVEV (reference sequence). As DNA, the CDR3 is TGTGCCAGCAGTTTATCCCAGAAGTCCTACGAGCAGTACTTC. The encoded protein is CASSLSQKSYEQYF.

This clone was detected only once. The chain combines TRBV18 with TRBJ2-7; 8 bases map to TRBD2. CDR3 length: 14 amino acids. V was pared by 6 bases and J by 3 bases, with 7 bases of the junction left unmatched. Germline V lookup: CDR1 KGHSH, CDR2 LQKENI. The CDR3 loop is CASSLGLAVYEQYF. In DNA form, the CDR3 reads TGTGCCAGCTCGCTTGGACTAGCCGTCTACGAGCAGTACTTC.

The chain links TRBV2 to TRBJ2-5; 15 bases align to TRBD2. The CDR3 sequence is 17 residues long. Germline lookup yields CDR1 SNHLY and CDR2 FYNNEI. The V gene end was trimmed by 3 bases and the J gene end by 4 bases; junction bases not matched to a gene: 6. CDR3 sequence (DNA): TGTGCCAGCAGTGATCGGACTAGCGGGGGGGAACGAGAGACCCAGTACTTC. It is translated as CASSDRTSGGERETQYF.

The V and J genes are TRBV11-1 and TRBJ2-1; 8 bases agree with TRBD2. This CDR3 is 15 amino acids long. V lost 5 bases and J lost 2; bases outside the gene matches: 5. Per germline, CDR1 SGHAT and CDR2 FQDESV (reference sequence). The DNA of the CDR3 is TGTGCCAGCAGCAACCTCGGGGGGGCCTACAATGAGCAGTTCTTC. Translated, it gives CASSNLGGAYNEQFF.

The rearrangement uses TRBV9 and TRBJ2-5, with D perhaps matching TRBD1 (6 bases). The CDR3 runs 17 residues. Trimming shortened V by 0 bases and J by 4 bases, and 19 bases separated the two germline ends. Germline loops: CDR1 SGDLS, CDR2 YYNGEE. CDR3 nucleotide sequence: TGTGCCAGCAGCGTAGTTAGAAGAGGGGGTGGTCCAGAGACCCAGTACTTC. Translation: CASSVVRRGGGPETQYF. The full variable domain, in which reference TRBV9 and TRBJ2-5 provide the parts outside the CDR3, is DSGVTQTPKHLITATGQRVTLRCSPRSGDLSVYWYQQSLDQGLQFLIQYYNGEERAKGNILERFSAQQFPDLHSELNLSSLELGDSALYFCASSVVRRGGGPETQYFGPGTRLLVL.

This chain uses TRBV9 with TRBJ2-7; no definite D call. V was shortened by 2 bases and J by 0 bases, with 9 bases between the two germline ends. Germline CDR1 and CDR2: SGDLS and YYNGEE. The CDR3 is 14 amino acids. The DNA of the CDR3 is TGTGCCAGCAGCGTGACATTGAGCTCCTACGAGCAGTACTTC. Amino acids: CASSVTLSSYEQYF. The whole variable domain, remainder taken from reference TRBV9 and TRBJ2-7, is DSGVTQTPKHLITATGQRVTLRCSPRSGDLSVYWYQQSLDQGLQFLIQYYNGEERAKGNILERFSAQQFPDLHSELNLSSLELGDSALYFCASSVTLSSYEQYFGPGTRLTVT.